This T cell receptor (beta chain) was profiled in a study of blood T cell repertoires in COVID-19. Study summary: PBMCs, B-cell-depleted T cells, or T cells provided the cDNA or gDNA that made up the material.

Germline V CDR1 and CDR2: ENHRY, SYGVKD. This CDR3 region has 14 residues. The V end lost 0 bases, the J end lost 6 bases, and 8 bases lay between the germline ends. Assay: immunoSEQ multiplex PCR; the TCRdb copy retains only in-frame clones and omits some. The sample has some 230,000 clones; approximately 84% are singletons. The specimen sequenced was peripheral blood. The chain has TRBV10-3 and TRBJ2-2; weak D call: TRBD2 (5 bases). This clonotype was obtained from a woman in her sixties with acute or convalescent COVID-19. The CDR3, as DNA: TGTGCCATCAGTGAGTCGGCTAGCCCCGGGGAGCTGTTTTTT. Its translation is CAISESASPGELFF.